The 7 T cell receptor beta chains below all came from one sample that was sequenced in a study of molecular identifiers for immune sequencing clone quantification. TCRdb itself ran the PCR reads through MiXCR, one entry per CDR3 protein. The data show approximately 590,000 distinct CDR3 sequences, roughly 23% seen once. Sequencing was performed on naive CD8+ T cells from blood, with Jurkat cell RNA spiked in. Subset defined: FACS-sorted CD8+CD4-CCR7+CD45RA+ naive T cells. The receptors were sampled from a human donor in good health. Some libraries in this study had Jurkat cell RNA spiked in.

The chain uses TRBV19 and TRBJ1-1; D not certain. Trimming took 3 bases from V and 6 from J, leaving 5 bases between them. Germline values: CDR1 LNHDA, CDR2 SQIVND (reference sequence). This CDR3 comprises 11 residues. CDR3 loop: CASSISAEAFF. CDR3 DNA: TGTGCCAGTAGTATCTCTGCTGAAGCTTTCTTT. The full variable domain, with the rest looked up from reference TRBV19 and TRBJ1-1, is DGGITQSPKYLFRKEGQNVTLSCEQNLNHDAMYWYRQDPGQGLRLIYYSQIVNDFQKGDIAEGYSVSREKKESFPLTVTSAQKNPTAFYLCASSISAEAFFGQGTRLTVV.

This clonotype came up many times. The chain recombines TRBV4-1 with TRBJ2-6; D unclear. Trimming left V 0 bases short and J 0 bases short, with 6 bases between. Germline V lookup: CDR1 MGHRA, CDR2 YSYEKL. The CDR3 contains 16 residues. CDR3 sequence reads: CASSQDHRSGANVLTF. For the CDR3, the DNA is TGCGCCAGCAGCCAAGATCACCGCTCTGGGGCCAACGTCCTGACTTTC.

The chain has TRBV20-1 and TRBJ2-7; 10 positions agree with TRBD2. The CDR3 is made up of 17 amino acids. The V and J ends lost 6 bases and 4 bases, in that order; junction bases with no gene match: 18. Germline V gene lookup returns CDR1 DFQATT and CDR2 SNEGSKA (reference sequence). Here the CDR3 reads CSAENFSGASGRYEQYF. CDR3 sequence (DNA): TGCAGTGCAGAAAACTTCTCAGGGGCTAGCGGGAGATACGAGCAGTACTTC.

This clonotype was observed a handful of times. The CDR3 sequence is CAWSASPLLADTQHF. The CDR3 DNA reads as TGTGCCTGGAGTGCATCTCCTTTACTAGCTGATACGCAGCATTTT. This rearrangement joins TRBV30 to TRBJ2-3; D remains unclear. The DNA matches TRBJ1-5 better at its end, which makes the J call doubtful. Germline-derived CDR1 and CDR2 are GTSNPN and SVGIG (reference sequence). The CDR3 consists of 15 residues.

This chain joins TRBV7-2 and TRBJ2-7; 15 bases are shared with TRBD2. Germline CDR1 is SGHTA and CDR2 is FQGNSA. This CDR3 spans 16 amino acids. Losses at the gene ends were 4 bases for V and 3 bases for J; bases not matched to a gene: 4. The CDR3 nucleotides read TGTGCCAGCAGCTCGGGACTAGCGGGGGGACTCTACGAGCAGTACTTC. Translating it yields CASSSGLAGGLYEQYF.

This chain uses TRBV7-9 with TRBJ2-5; either TRBD1 or TRBD2 may fit D (5 bases each). Germline assignment: CDR1 SEHNR and CDR2 FQNEAQ (reference sequence). This CDR3 region has 13 residues. The V end was cut by 5 bases, the J end by 5 bases, with 12 bases between. The CDR3 DNA sequence: TGTGCCAGCAGCCGGGACGGATTGGAGACCCAGTACTTC. It encodes CASSRDGLETQYF.

About this clonotype itself: In this CDR3 the conserved last residue, phenylalanine or tryptophan, is missing, so a read error is likely. The chain recombines TRBV4-1 with TRBJ2-6; D is perhaps TRBD1 (5 bases). V lost 6 bases and J lost 3, with 9 bases in between. This CDR3 is 14 amino acids long. The germline CDR1 and CDR2 sequences are MGHRA and YSYEKL. CDR3 DNA: TGCGCCAGCAGTGACGGACATGGGGCCAACGTCCTGACTATC. It specifies CASSDGHGANVLTI.